These T cell receptor beta chains were read from a single sample in a study of cytomegalovirus exposure and HLA in healthy donors. The protocol was immunoSEQ multiplex PCR, while the TCRdb copy is restricted to in-frame clones and leaves out a portion. The sample has roughly 40,000 clones, and its top ten clones hold over 7%. Sequencing was done on a sample of PBMCs. The receptors were gathered from a male donor in good health and CMV-seronegative. CDR3s include the opening cysteine and the closing phenylalanine or tryptophan. The listing skips clone size in some rows; elsewhere it reads once, few, many or a size class.

J gene: TRBJ1-1
clone size: .
V gene: TRBV11-2
CDR3 protein: CASSLDQGLEAFF

J gene: TRBJ2-7
clone size: .
V gene: TRBV30
CDR3 protein: CAWSVMTAYEQYF

J gene: TRBJ2-7
clone size: .
V gene: TRBV7-2
CDR3 protein: CASSLASGRGDEQYF

J gene: TRBJ2-1
clone size: .
V gene: TRBV5-8
CDR3 protein: CASSLAVSYNEQFF

J gene: TRBJ2-5
clone size: .
V gene: TRBV9
CDR3 protein: CASSPRASGNRETQYF

J gene: TRBJ1-1
clone size: .
V gene: TRBV2
CDR3 protein: CASSDIPTDRTDTEAFF

J gene: TRBJ2-3
clone size: medium-sized
V gene: TRBV6-4
CDR3 protein: CASSQGNSGADTQYF

J gene: TRBJ1-3
clone size: .
V gene: TRBV5-1
CDR3 protein: CASSLVLGGGNTIYF

J gene: TRBJ2-1
clone size: .
V gene: TRBV2
CDR3 protein: CASSDGAANEQFF

J gene: TRBJ2-5
clone size: .
V gene: TRBV2
CDR3 protein: CASGQNQETQYF

J gene: TRBJ2-2
clone size: .
V gene: TRBV5-4
CDR3 protein: CASSPPGGSRELFF

J gene: TRBJ2-7
clone size: .
V gene: TRBV6-1
CDR3 protein: CASGDRSRLGYEQYF

J gene: TRBJ1-3
clone size: .
V gene: TRBV19
CDR3 protein: CASNHLRPGTDGNTIYF

J gene: TRBJ2-2
clone size: .
V gene: TRBV5-1
CDR3 protein: CASSLTLAGGGTGELFF

J gene: TRBJ2-1
clone size: .
V gene: TRBV18
CDR3 protein: CASSPDRDEQFF